The rows below give T cell receptor beta chains drawn from one sample of a study of T cell changes during pregnancy in multiple sclerosis. Profiled with immunoSEQ multiplex PCR; TCRdb holds only in-frame clones, not every one. The top ten hold approximately 0.2% of the sample, which has more than 65,000 clones, just over 90% seen once. The input for sequencing was CD4+ T cells from peripheral blood mononuclear cells, taken before pregnancy. The receptors come from a female donor with multiple sclerosis, enrolled in a pregnancy study. Each CDR3 is given with its conserved first and last residue. D genes are given only for firm matches. Size values are once, few and many counts, or a class for expanded clones, and some rows have none.

D gene: TRBD2
V gene: TRBV10-3
clone size: -
J gene: TRBJ2-5
CDR3 protein: CAIRSGLAGETQYF
CDR3 DNA: TGTGCCATCAGATCGGGACTAGCCGGGGAGACCCAGTACTTC

D gene: -
V gene: TRBV5-4
clone size: -
J gene: TRBJ2-5
CDR3 protein: CASSLWAKAQYF
CDR3 DNA: TGTGCCAGCAGCCTCTGGGCGAAGGCCCAGTACTTC

D gene: TRBD2
V gene: TRBV18
clone size: -
J gene: TRBJ2-7
CDR3 protein: CASSPVRIASGSYEQYF
CDR3 DNA: TGTGCCAGCTCACCAGTTCGGATCGCAAGCGGGAGTTACGAGCAGTACTTC

D gene: TRBD1
V gene: TRBV28
clone size: once
J gene: TRBJ1-5
CDR3 protein: CASSLRDRPYSNQPQHF
CDR3 DNA: TGTGCCAGCAGCCTACGGGACAGACCATATAGCAATCAGCCCCAGCATTTT

D gene: -
V gene: TRBV18
clone size: -
J gene: TRBJ1-2
CDR3 protein: CASSPGDGYGYTF
CDR3 DNA: TGTGCCAGCTCACCTGGCGACGGGTATGGCTACACCTTC

D gene: TRBD1
V gene: TRBV4-1
clone size: -
J gene: TRBJ1-3
CDR3 protein: CASSLFDRESSGNTIYF
CDR3 DNA: TGCGCCAGCAGCCTTTTTGACAGGGAGAGCTCTGGAAACACCATATATTTT

D gene: -
V gene: TRBV4-2
clone size: -
J gene: TRBJ2-7
CDR3 protein: CASSHLSGTQTYEQYF
CDR3 DNA: TGTGCCAGCAGCCACCTATCAGGGACTCAAACCTACGAGCAGTACTTC

D gene: -
V gene: TRBV4-2
clone size: once
J gene: TRBJ1-3
CDR3 protein: CASSQEGGGVDTIYF
CDR3 DNA: TGTGCCAGCAGCCAAGAGGGGGGAGGCGTAGACACCATATATTTT

D gene: -
V gene: TRBV4-2
clone size: -
J gene: TRBJ2-5
CDR3 protein: CASSPIRSVNQETQYF
CDR3 DNA: TGTGCCAGCAGCCCGATTAGGAGCGTGAATCAAGAGACCCAGTACTTC

D gene: -
V gene: TRBV7-2
clone size: few
J gene: TRBJ1-1
CDR3 protein: CASSLGVTGRAFF
CDR3 DNA: TGTGCCAGCAGCTTAGGTGTTACAGGGCGGGCTTTCTTT

D gene: TRBD1
V gene: TRBV19
clone size: -
J gene: TRBJ1-1
CDR3 protein: CASSRTGTEAFF
CDR3 DNA: TGTGCCAGTAGTAGGACAGGCACTGAAGCTTTCTTT

D gene: TRBD1
V gene: TRBV10-3
clone size: -
J gene: TRBJ1-2
CDR3 protein: CAITKTGGGEGYTF
CDR3 DNA: TGTGCCATCACCAAGACAGGGGGCGGAGAAGGCTACACCTTC

D gene: -
V gene: TRBV2
clone size: -
J gene: TRBJ1-2
CDR3 protein: CASRPGQESGYTF
CDR3 DNA: TGTGCCAGCAGACCGGGACAAGAATCTGGCTACACCTTC

D gene: -
V gene: TRBV5-5
clone size: -
J gene: TRBJ1-1
CDR3 protein: CASSLGLGVEAEAFF
CDR3 DNA: TGTGCCAGCAGCTTGGGGTTAGGGGTTGAAGCTGAAGCTTTCTTT

D gene: -
V gene: TRBV20-1
clone size: -
J gene: TRBJ2-7
CDR3 protein: CSARDIYEQYF
CDR3 DNA: TGCAGTGCTCGAGACATCTACGAGCAGTACTTC

D gene: -
V gene: TRBV7-9
clone size: -
J gene: TRBJ2-3
CDR3 protein: CASSFSGKSTDTQYF
CDR3 DNA: TGTGCCAGCAGCTTCTCGGGGAAAAGCACAGATACGCAGTATTTT

D gene: -
V gene: TRBV30
clone size: -
J gene: TRBJ2-3
CDR3 protein: CAGHGSSTDTQYF
CDR3 DNA: TGTGCCGGCCACGGGAGCAGCACAGATACGCAGTATTTT

D gene: -
V gene: TRBV10-3
clone size: once
J gene: TRBJ1-1
CDR3 protein: CAIKAGLNTEAFF
CDR3 DNA: TGTGCCATCAAGGCGGGGCTCAACACTGAAGCTTTCTTT

D gene: -
V gene: TRBV9
clone size: once
J gene: TRBJ2-7
CDR3 protein: CASSVLDTFSYEQYF
CDR3 DNA: TGTGCCAGCAGCGTGTTGGACACCTTCTCCTACGAGCAGTACTTC

D gene: TRBD2
V gene: TRBV19
clone size: -
J gene: TRBJ2-1
CDR3 protein: CASSIEKRGYYNEQFF
CDR3 DNA: TGTGCCAGTAGTATAGAAAAGCGGGGGTACTACAATGAGCAGTTCTTC

D gene: TRBD1
V gene: TRBV6-1
clone size: -
J gene: TRBJ1-5
CDR3 protein: CASSLDRVGNQPQHF
CDR3 DNA: TGTGCCAGCAGTTTGGACAGGGTGGGCAATCAGCCCCAGCATTTT

D gene: -
V gene: TRBV11-2
clone size: -
J gene: TRBJ2-2
CDR3 protein: CASSPFGELFF
CDR3 DNA: TGTGCCAGCAGCCCCTTTGGGGAGCTGTTTTTT

D gene: -
V gene: TRBV7-9
clone size: -
J gene: TRBJ1-6
CDR3 protein: CASSLLEYNSPLHF
CDR3 DNA: TGTGCCAGCAGCTTACTGGAGTATAATTCACCCCTCCACTTT

D gene: -
V gene: TRBV25-1
clone size: -
J gene: TRBJ1-2
CDR3 protein: CASSATVLHGYTF
CDR3 DNA: TGTGCCAGCAGTGCGACAGTGCTTCATGGCTACACCTTC

D gene: -
V gene: TRBV5-1
clone size: -
J gene: TRBJ1-4
CDR3 protein: CASSLGGELTEKLFF
CDR3 DNA: TGCGCCAGCAGCTTGGGGGGCGAATTAACTGAAAAACTGTTTTTT

D gene: -
V gene: TRBV6-6
clone size: -
J gene: TRBJ1-5
CDR3 protein: CASRLQGNQPQHF
CDR3 DNA: TGTGCCAGCAGACTTCAGGGAAATCAGCCCCAGCATTTT

D gene: -
V gene: TRBV28
clone size: -
J gene: TRBJ2-7
CDR3 protein: CASSVPQETYEQYF
CDR3 DNA: TGTGCCAGCAGTGTCCCCCAGGAAACCTACGAGCAGTACTTC

D gene: TRBD2
V gene: TRBV4-2
clone size: -
J gene: TRBJ2-5
CDR3 protein: CASSLSLAGQETQYF
CDR3 DNA: TGTGCCAGCAGCCTATCACTAGCGGGTCAAGAGACCCAGTACTTC